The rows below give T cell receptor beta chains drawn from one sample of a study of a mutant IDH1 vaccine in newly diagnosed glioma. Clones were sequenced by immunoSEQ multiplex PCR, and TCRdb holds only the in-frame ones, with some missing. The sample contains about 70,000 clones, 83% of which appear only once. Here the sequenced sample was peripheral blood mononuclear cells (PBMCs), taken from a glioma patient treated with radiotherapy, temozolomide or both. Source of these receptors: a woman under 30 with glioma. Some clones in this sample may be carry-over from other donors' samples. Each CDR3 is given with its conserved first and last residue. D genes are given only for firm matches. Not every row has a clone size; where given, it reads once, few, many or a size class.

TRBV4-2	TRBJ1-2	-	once	TGTGCCAGCAGCCAAGAGTCAACGGGAAACTATGGCTACACCTTC	CASSQESTGNYGYTF
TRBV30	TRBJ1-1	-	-	TGTGCCTCCTTCAGAGAGCGCGCGGGGGCTTTCTTT	CASFRERAGAFF
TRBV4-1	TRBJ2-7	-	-	TGCGCCAGCAGCCTGGGGGAGACGACCTCCGAGCAGTACTTC	CASSLGETTSEQYF
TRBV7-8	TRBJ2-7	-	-	TGTGCCAGCAGCTTAGATTATCCCTACGAGCAGTACTTC	CASSLDYPYEQYF
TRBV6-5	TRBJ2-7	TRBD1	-	TGTGCCAGCAACAGGGGGGACTCCTACGAGCAGTACTTC	CASNRGDSYEQYF
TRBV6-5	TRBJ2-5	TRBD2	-	TGTGCCAGCAGTTCCCCAAGCGGGGGGGCCGAGACCCAGTACTTC	CASSSPSGGAETQYF
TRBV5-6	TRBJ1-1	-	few	TGTGCCAGCAGCTTGGGTATCGAAGCTTTCTTT	CASSLGIEAFF
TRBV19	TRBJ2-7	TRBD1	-	TGTGCCAGTAGCCCTAAACAGGGGCTCGTCCCCTACGAGCAGTACTTC	CASSPKQGLVPYEQYF
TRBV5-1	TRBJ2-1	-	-	TGCGCCAGCAGCTTGGGGTCTGTTCCCAATGAGCAGTTCTTC	CASSLGSVPNEQFF
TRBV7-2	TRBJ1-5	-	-	TGTGCCAGCAGCTTAGTTCCCGGGGGCTTGGGCAATCAGCCCCAGCATTTT	CASSLVPGGLGNQPQHF
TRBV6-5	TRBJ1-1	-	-	TGTGCCAGCAGAAACGCCCAGTACACTGAAGCTTTCTTT	CASRNAQYTEAFF
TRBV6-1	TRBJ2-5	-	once	TGTGCCAGCAGTGGCCAGACAAGAGTCCAAGAGACCCAGTACTTC	CASSGQTRVQETQYF
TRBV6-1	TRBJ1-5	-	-	TGTGCCAGCAGTGAGGGGGGAAGGGGTCAGCCCCAGCATTTT	CASSEGGRGQPQHF
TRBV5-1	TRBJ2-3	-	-	TGCGCCAGCAGACGGGGCCAAGCGGATACGCAGTATTTT	CASRRGQADTQYF
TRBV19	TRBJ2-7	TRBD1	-	TGTGCCAGTAGTATAGACAGGACAGGGACTTACGAGCAGTACTTC	CASSIDRTGTYEQYF
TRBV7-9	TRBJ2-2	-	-	TGTGCCAGCAGCTTAATGCGCGACCCCGGGGAGCTGTTTTTT	CASSLMRDPGELFF
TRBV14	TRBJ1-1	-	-	TGTGCCAGCAGCCATGGGGGGCAGGGCACTGAAGCTTTCTTT	CASSHGGQGTEAFF
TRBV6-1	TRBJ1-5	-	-	TGTGCCAGCAGCAGGGCGAACAATCAGCCCCAGCATTTT	CASSRANNQPQHF
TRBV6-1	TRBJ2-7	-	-	TGTGCCAGCATAAGAGACAGAGTCGTCGGCGAGCAGTACTTC	CASIRDRVVGEQYF
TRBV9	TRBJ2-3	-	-	TGTGCCAGCAGCCCTAAGACCCCCCGGAGGACAGATACGCAGTATTTT	CASSPKTPRRTDTQYF
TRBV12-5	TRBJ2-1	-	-	TGTGCTAGTGGTCCCTCTGGAATTCCTTACAATGAGCAGTTCTTC	CASGPSGIPYNEQFF
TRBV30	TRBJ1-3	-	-	TGTGCCTGGACCCCGACCTGGGGAAACACCATATATTTT	CAWTPTWGNTIYF
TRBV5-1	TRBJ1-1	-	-	TGCGCCAGCAATAAAGCGTCCGGGGGGCTTGGCACTGAAGCTTTCTTT	CASNKASGGLGTEAFF
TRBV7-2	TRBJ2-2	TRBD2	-	TGTGCCAGCAGCCCCGGGGGACTAGCAGCCGGGGAGCTGTTTTTT	CASSPGGLAAGELFF
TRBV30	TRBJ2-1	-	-	TGTGCCTGGAGGGATAATACGGGACCGAACTACAATGAGCAGTTCTTC	CAWRDNTGPNYNEQFF
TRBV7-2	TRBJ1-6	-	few	TGTGCCAGCAGCCTTAATAATTCACCCCTCCACTTT	CASSLNNSPLHF
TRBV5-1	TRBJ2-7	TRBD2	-	TGCGCCAGCAGCTTGGCCGGCGGGAGCGTCTACGAGCAGTACTTC	CASSLAGGSVYEQYF
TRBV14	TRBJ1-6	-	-	TGTGCCAGCAGCCTCGGAACAGCAAGGAATTCACCCCTCCACTTT	CASSLGTARNSPLHF
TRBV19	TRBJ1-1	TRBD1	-	TGTGCCAGTAATCGACAGGGGGCGTCTACTGAAGCTTTCTTT	CASNRQGASTEAFF
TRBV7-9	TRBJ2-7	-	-	TGTGCCAGCAGCCCCCCTGGGGGAACCTACGAGCAGTACTTC	CASSPPGGTYEQYF
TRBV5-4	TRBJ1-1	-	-	TGTGCCAGCCCCACCCCCGGCGGGAACACTGAAGCTTTCTTT	CASPTPGGNTEAFF
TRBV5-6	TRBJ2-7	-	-	TGTGCCAGTGGGCCCGCAGGGGTCGAGCAGTACTTC	CASGPAGVEQYF
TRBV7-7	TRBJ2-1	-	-	TGTGCCAGCAGCTTAGTCAGGGACAATGAGCAGTTCTTC	CASSLVRDNEQFF
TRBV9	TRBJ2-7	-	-	TGTGCCAGCAGCCACAGGGCACAGCCAGTGGTCTACGAGCAGTACTTC	CASSHRAQPVVYEQYF
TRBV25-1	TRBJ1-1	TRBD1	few	TGTGCCAGCAGTGAATACAGGGGGGACACTGAAGCTTTCTTT	CASSEYRGDTEAFF